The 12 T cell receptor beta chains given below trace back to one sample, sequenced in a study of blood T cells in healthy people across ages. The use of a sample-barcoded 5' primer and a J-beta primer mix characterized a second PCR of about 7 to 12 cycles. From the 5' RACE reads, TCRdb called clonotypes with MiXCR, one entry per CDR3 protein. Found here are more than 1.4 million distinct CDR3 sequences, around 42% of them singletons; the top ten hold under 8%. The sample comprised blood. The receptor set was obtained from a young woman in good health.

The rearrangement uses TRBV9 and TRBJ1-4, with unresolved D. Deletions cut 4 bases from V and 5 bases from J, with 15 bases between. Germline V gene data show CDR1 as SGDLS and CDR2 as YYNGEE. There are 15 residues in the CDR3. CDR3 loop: CASSPGPNGNEKLFF. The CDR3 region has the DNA TGTGCCAGCAGCCCAGGACCTAACGGAAATGAAAAACTGTTTTTT.

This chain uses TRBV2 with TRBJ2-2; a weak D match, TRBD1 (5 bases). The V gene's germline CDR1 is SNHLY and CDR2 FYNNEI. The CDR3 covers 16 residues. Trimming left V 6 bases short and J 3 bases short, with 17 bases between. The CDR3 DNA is TGTGCCAGCAGACTCGCTGACAGTCGCGACACCGGGGAGCTGTTTTTT. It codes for CASRLADSRDTGELFF.

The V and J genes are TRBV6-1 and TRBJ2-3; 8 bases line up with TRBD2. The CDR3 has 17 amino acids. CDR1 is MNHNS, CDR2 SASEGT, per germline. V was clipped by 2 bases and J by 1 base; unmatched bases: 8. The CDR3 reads CASSERPGGARTDTQYF. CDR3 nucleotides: TGTGCCAGCAGTGAACGGCCCGGGGGGGCGCGCACAGATACGCAGTATTTT.

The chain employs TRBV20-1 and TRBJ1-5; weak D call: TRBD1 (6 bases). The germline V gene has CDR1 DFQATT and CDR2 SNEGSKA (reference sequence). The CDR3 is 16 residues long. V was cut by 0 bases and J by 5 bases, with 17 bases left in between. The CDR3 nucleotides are TGCAGTGCTAGAGATCGGATCAGGGGCTTCGATCAGCCCCAGCATTTT. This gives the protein CSARDRIRGFDQPQHF.

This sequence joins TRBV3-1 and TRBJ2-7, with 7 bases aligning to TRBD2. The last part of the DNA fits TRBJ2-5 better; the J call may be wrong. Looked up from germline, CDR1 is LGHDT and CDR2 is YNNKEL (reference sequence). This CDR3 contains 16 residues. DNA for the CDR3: TGTGCCAGCAGCCTTCAGGGCGCGGGAGAGCGAGAGACCCAGTACTTC. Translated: CASSLQGAGERETQYF.

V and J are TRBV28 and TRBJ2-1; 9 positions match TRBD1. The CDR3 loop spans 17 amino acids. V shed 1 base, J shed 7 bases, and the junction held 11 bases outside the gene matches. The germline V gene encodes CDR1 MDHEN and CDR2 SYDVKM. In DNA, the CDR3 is TGTGCCAGCAGTTTATCCAACGGACAGGGGCAATCGAATGAGCAGTTCTTC. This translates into CASSLSNGQGQSNEQFF.

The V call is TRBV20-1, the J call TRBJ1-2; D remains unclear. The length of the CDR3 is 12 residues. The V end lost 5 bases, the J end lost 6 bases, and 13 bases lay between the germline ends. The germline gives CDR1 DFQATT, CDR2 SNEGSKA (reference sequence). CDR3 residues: CSAETQNHGYTF. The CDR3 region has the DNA TGCAGTGCTGAGACACAAAACCATGGCTACACCTTC.

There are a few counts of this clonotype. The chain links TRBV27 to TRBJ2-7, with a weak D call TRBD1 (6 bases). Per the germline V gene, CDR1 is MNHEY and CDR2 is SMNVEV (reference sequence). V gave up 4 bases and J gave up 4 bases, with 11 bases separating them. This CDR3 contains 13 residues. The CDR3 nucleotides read TGTGCCAGCAGTTGGGTCGACAGGTACGAGCAGTACTTC. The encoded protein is CASSWVDRYEQYF.

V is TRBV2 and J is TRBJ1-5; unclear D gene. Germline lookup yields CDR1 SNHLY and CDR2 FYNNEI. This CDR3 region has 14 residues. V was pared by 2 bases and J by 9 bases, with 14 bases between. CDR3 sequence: CASSEWAPPGPQHF. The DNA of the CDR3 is TGTGCCAGCAGTGAATGGGCACCACCGGGGCCCCAGCATTTT.

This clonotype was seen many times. The CDR3 is CASSLPRAARYGYTF. The CDR3, as DNA: TGTGCCAGCAGCTTACCCAGGGCAGCTCGTTATGGCTACACCTTC. This chain links TRBV11-2 with TRBJ1-2; D is perhaps TRBD1 (5 bases). Germline values: CDR1 SGHAT, CDR2 FQNNGV. The germline V and J ends were trimmed by 2 bases and 5 bases, with 15 bases remaining between them. The CDR3 length is 15 residues.

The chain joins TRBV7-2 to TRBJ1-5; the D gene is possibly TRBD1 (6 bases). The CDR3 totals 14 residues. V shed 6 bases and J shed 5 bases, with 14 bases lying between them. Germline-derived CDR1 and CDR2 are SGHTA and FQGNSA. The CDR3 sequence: CASSDRLGDQPQHF. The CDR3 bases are TGTGCCAGCAGTGACAGGTTAGGGGATCAGCCCCAGCATTTT.

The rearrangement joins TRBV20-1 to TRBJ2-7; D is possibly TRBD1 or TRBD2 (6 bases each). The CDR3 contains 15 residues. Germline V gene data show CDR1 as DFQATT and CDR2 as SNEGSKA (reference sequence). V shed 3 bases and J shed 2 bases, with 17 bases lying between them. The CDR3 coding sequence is TGCAGTGCTAGGGACTACGAGGACAGTACCTACGAGCAGTACTTC. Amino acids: CSARDYEDSTYEQYF.